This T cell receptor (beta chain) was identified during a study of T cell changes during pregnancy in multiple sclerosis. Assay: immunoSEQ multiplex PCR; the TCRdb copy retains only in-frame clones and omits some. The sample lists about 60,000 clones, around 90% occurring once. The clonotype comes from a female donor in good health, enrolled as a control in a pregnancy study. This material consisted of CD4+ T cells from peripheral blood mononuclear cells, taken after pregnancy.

CDR3 region: CASSSGGAAESYEQYF. In DNA, the CDR3 is TGTGCCAGCAGCTCAGGGGGTGCAGCTGAGTCCTACGAGCAGTACTTC. The chain uses TRBV7-6 and TRBJ2-7, with 7 positions matching TRBD1. This CDR3 has 16 amino acids. V was clipped by 4 bases and J by 1 base; unmatched bases: 10. Germline V gene sequence: CDR1 SGHVS, CDR2 FNYEAQ.